This T cell receptor beta chain was observed in a study of T cell changes during pregnancy in multiple sclerosis. Produced via immunoSEQ multiplex PCR; TCRdb's table is partial and in-frame only. The profile shows 85,000 to 100,000 clones, almost 95% of them singletons. The trim removed 3 bases at V and 6 bases at J, leaving 10 bases unmatched. This CDR3 is 16 amino acids long. The germline gives CDR1 SGHDN, CDR2 FVKESK. The sequencing here drew on peripheral blood, taken in the first trimester of pregnancy. This rearrangement joins TRBV14 to TRBJ2-7; 11 bases match TRBD1. This receptor was taken from a female donor with multiple sclerosis, enrolled in a pregnancy study. CDR3 sequence: CASSHFLGQGAPEQYF. CDR3 DNA sequence: TGTGCCAGCAGCCACTTCTTAGGACAGGGGGCCCCCGAGCAGTACTTC.